Following are 28 T cell receptor beta chains from one sample sequenced in a study of cytotoxic CD8 clonotypes in ibrutinib-treated CLL. Sequencing was performed with immunoSEQ multiplex PCR; in TCRdb, only in-frame clones are kept and a portion is missing. This table has approximately 350,000 clones, over 55% appearing once. The specimen comprised PBMCs, sampled after 36 months of ibrutinib treatment. All receptors come from a human donor with chronic lymphocytic leukemia.

This rearrangement joins TRBV4-3 to TRBJ1-4; TRBD1 is a possible D gene (5 bases). CDR3 length equals 16 residues. CDR1 LGHNA and CDR2 YSLEER come from the germline V gene. Trimming cost V 0 bases and J 4 bases, with 12 bases left between them. CDR3 in DNA: TGCGCCAGCAGCCAAGAATTGGGGACCCTTAATGAAAAACTGTTTTTT. It translates to CASSQELGTLNEKLFF.

This clone appeared a single time. The chain couples TRBV6-1 to TRBJ1-5, with TRBD1 identical over 8 bases. Germline CDR1 is MNHNS and CDR2 is SASEGT. V gave up 7 bases and J gave up 2 bases; unmatched junction bases: 7. The CDR3 loop spans 15 amino acids. CDR3 bases: TGTGCCAGCACCAAGACAGGGGTTGGCAATCAGCCCCAGCATTTT. Protein sequence: CASTKTGVGNQPQHF.

The chain has TRBV2 and TRBJ1-1; 7 bases fit TRBD1. The J segment lost 4 bases and the V segment lost 5 bases, leaving 7 bases of the junction unmatched. The CDR3 loop spans 14 amino acids. Per the germline V gene, CDR1 is SNHLY and CDR2 is FYNNEI. The CDR3 nucleotides read TGTGCCAGCAGTTGGGGCAGGGGGAGCACTGAAGCTTTCTTT. This encodes CASSWGRGSTEAFF.

The chain employs TRBV7-8 and TRBJ2-6; 9 positions match TRBD1. The CDR3 is 17 amino acids. Trimming took 5 bases from V and 4 from J; bases not matched to a gene: 9. Looked up from germline, CDR1 is SGHVS and CDR2 is FQNEAQ. As DNA, the CDR3 is TGTGCCAGCAGCAACCGGGACAGGGTTGGGGGGGCCAACGTCCTGACTTTC. Amino acids: CASSNRDRVGGANVLTF.

The V call is TRBV2, the J call TRBJ1-2; weak D call: TRBD1 (5 bases). V gave up 7 bases and J gave up 3 bases, with 15 bases separating them. This CDR3 is built from 14 residues. Germline CDR1 reads SNHLY; CDR2 reads FYNNEI. The CDR3 nucleotides are TGTGCCAGCACCTTCTTGGGGGTCCACTATGGCTACACCTTC. It codes for CASTFLGVHYGYTF.

The chain's CDR3 is CASSSFVGEKLFF. CDR3 nucleotide sequence: TGTGCCAGCAGCTCCTTCGTTGGAGAAAAACTGTTTTTT. The V and J genes are TRBV5-4 and TRBJ1-4; D is unresolved. The CDR3 is 13 residues long. The germline gives CDR1 SGHNT, CDR2 YYREEE (reference sequence). The germline V and J ends were trimmed by 3 bases and 8 bases, with 11 bases remaining between them.

The chain combines TRBV14 with TRBJ2-7, with 9 bases aligning to TRBD2. Germline CDR1 and CDR2: SGHDN and FVKESK. CDR3 length equals 19 residues. Losses at the gene ends were 0 bases for V and 3 bases for J; bases not matched to a gene: 15. The CDR3 DNA follows: TGTGCCAGCAGCCAAGATAGAACGACTAGCGGAAGACTCCTCTACGAGCAGTACTTC. Residues: CASSQDRTTSGRLLYEQYF.

The genes are TRBV7-2 and TRBJ2-7; 8 bases line up with TRBD2. Germline loops: CDR1 SGHTA, CDR2 FQGNSA. The length of the CDR3 is 16 residues. J gave up 2 bases and V 4 bases, and 10 bases lay outside the gene matches. CDR3 protein: CASSSPPGLETYEQYF. The DNA of the CDR3 is TGTGCCAGCAGCTCACCCCCGGGACTAGAGACCTACGAGCAGTACTTC.

The chain uses TRBV4-1 and TRBJ2-1; D ambiguous. Germline V CDR1 and CDR2: MGHRA, YSYEKL. The ends were cut back, 1 base at V and 9 bases at J, with 13 bases in the middle. The CDR3 is 14 amino acids. This CDR3 is CASSQVGLNSEQFF. The CDR3 coding sequence is TGCGCCAGCAGCCAAGTTGGGCTTAACAGTGAGCAGTTCTTC.

This clone was counted a few times. J is TRBJ1-5 and V is TRBV6-1; D unresolved. This CDR3 is 13 amino acids long. The V gene's germline CDR1 is MNHNS and CDR2 SASEGT. Trimming stripped 3 bases from V and 7 bases from J, with 10 bases between. As DNA, the CDR3 is TGTGCCAGCAGTGAGCTGGGTGTGCAGCCCCAGCATTTT. Its translation: CASSELGVQPQHF.

The CDR3, as DNA: TGTGCCAGCAGCGGGAGACAGGGGGCGAACTATGGCTACACCTTC. Protein sequence: CASSGRQGANYGYTF. V is TRBV9 and J is TRBJ1-2; 10 positions agree with TRBD1. With V trimmed by 3 bases and J by 2 bases, 4 bases remained unmatched. From germline, CDR1 is SGDLS and CDR2 YYNGEE. This CDR3 spans 15 amino acids.

This clone has only a few counts. The gene calls are TRBV18 and TRBJ2-7; 7 nucleotides match TRBD2. With 3 bases clipped from V and 3 bases from J, the junction kept 2 bases outside the gene matches. The CDR3 covers 13 residues. CDR1 is KGHSH and CDR2 is LQKENI in the germline V gene. CDR3 region: CASSPRDYYEQYF. CDR3 nucleotides: TGTGCCAGCTCACCCCGGGACTACTACGAGCAGTACTTC.

The sample holds one count of this clone. The CDR3 loop is CASSPPLHNEQFF. The CDR3 nucleotides read TGTGCCAGCAGCCCGCCTCTCCACAATGAGCAGTTCTTC. The chain is built from TRBV13 and TRBJ2-1; D not certain. The ends were cut back, 5 bases at V and 5 bases at J, with 10 bases in the middle. Germline V lookup: CDR1 PRHDT, CDR2 FYEKMQ (reference sequence). CDR3 length equals 13 residues.

In DNA form, the CDR3 reads TGCGCCAGCAGCTTGTTCGACAGTAACTATGGCTACACCTTC. Protein product: CASSLFDSNYGYTF. The chain joins TRBV5-1 to TRBJ1-2; D possibly corresponds to TRBD1 (5 bases). V was trimmed by 1 base and J by 1 base, leaving 8 bases between them. Germline V gene sequence: CDR1 SGHRS, CDR2 YFSETQ. The CDR3 runs 14 residues.

V and J are TRBV4-2 and TRBJ1-2; D gene ambiguous. Per the germline V gene, CDR1 is LGHNA and CDR2 is YNFKEQ. The V end lost 2 bases, the J end lost 9 bases, and 22 bases lay between the germline ends. CDR3 length: 16 residues. Here the CDR3 reads CASSQSKQAALGRYTF. In DNA, the CDR3 is TGTGCCAGCAGCCAAAGCAAGCAGGCCGCTCTAGGGCGCTACACCTTC.

The chain links TRBV4-1 to TRBJ1-2, with a tentative D call TRBD1 (5 bases). The germline gives CDR1 MGHRA, CDR2 YSYEKL. This CDR3 contains 17 residues. V shed 0 bases and J shed 4 bases, with 18 bases lying between them. CDR3 nucleotide sequence: TGCGCCAGCAGCCAAGACTGGTTGGGGGGGAACCTCTATGGCTACACCTTC. Protein sequence: CASSQDWLGGNLYGYTF.

The chain couples TRBV5-1 to TRBJ2-3, with TRBD1 as a possible D gene (5 bases). Trimming took off 3 bases at V and 0 bases at J, with 8 bases between the two ends. The CDR3 contains 14 residues. Germline V gene lookup returns CDR1 SGHRS and CDR2 YFSETQ. DNA of the CDR3: TGCGCCAGCAGCTCGGACACTAGCACAGATACGCAGTATTTT. This sequence encodes CASSSDTSTDTQYF. Variable domain in full (rest from reference TRBV5-1 and TRBJ2-3): KAGVTQTPRYLIKTRGQQVTLSCSPISGHRSVSWYQQTPGQGLQFLFEYFSETQRNKGNFPGRFSGRQFSNSRSEMNVSTLELGDSALYLCASSSDTSTDTQYFGPGTRLTVL.

The chain joins TRBV18 to TRBJ2-7; no reliable D call. The CDR3 length is 12 residues. The germline V gene encodes CDR1 KGHSH and CDR2 LQKENI. Trimming pared 5 bases from V and 4 bases from J, leaving 9 bases between. The CDR3 DNA follows: TGTGCCAGCTCATCCATCTCATACGAGCAGTACTTC. Amino acids: CASSSISYEQYF.

This clone turned up a few times. The junction departs from the called germline gene at one end, perhaps through a read error. This chain connects TRBV10-3 to TRBJ1-2; D unresolved. The CDR3 loop spans 12 amino acids. Germline lookup yields CDR1 ENHRY and CDR2 SYGVKD. CDR3 bases: TGTGCCAGCAGTTACCCCTACGGTGGCTACACCTTC. Translating gives CASSYPYGGYTF.

The table lists this clone with a count of one. The V call is TRBV19, the J call TRBJ2-7, with 8 nucleotides matching TRBD2. Germline V gene lookup returns CDR1 LNHDA and CDR2 SQIVND (reference sequence). The CDR3 contains 15 residues. J was trimmed by 2 bases and V by 7 bases; bases with no gene match: 10. This chain's CDR3 is CASTLSSGGPYEQYF. The CDR3 DNA reads as TGTGCCAGTACTCTATCTTCGGGGGGGCCCTACGAGCAGTACTTC. The full variable domain, rest sourced from reference TRBV19 and TRBJ2-7, is DGGITQSPKYLFRKEGQNVTLSCEQNLNHDAMYWYRQDPGQGLRLIYYSQIVNDFQKGDIAEGYSVSREKKESFPLTVTSAQKNPTAFYLCASTLSSGGPYEQYFGPGTRLTVT.

The V call is TRBV6-1, the J call TRBJ1-2; D gene uncertain. The germline gives CDR1 MNHNS, CDR2 SASEGT. Deletions cut 6 bases from V and 4 bases from J, with 9 bases between. The CDR3 has 12 amino acids. In nucleotides, the CDR3 is TGTGCCAGCAGCCCCAGACTCTATGGCTACACCTTC. It codes for CASSPRLYGYTF.

This clone was seen once. V usage is TRBV5-1 and J usage is TRBJ2-7, with D perhaps TRBD2 (6 bases). V lost 0 bases and J 6 bases, leaving 16 bases between the germline ends. CDR3 length equals 15 residues. Germline V gene lookup returns CDR1 SGHRS and CDR2 YFSETQ. CDR3 sequence reads: CASSLEEGTITEQYF. The CDR3 DNA follows: TGCGCCAGCAGCTTGGAGGAGGGGACCATAACCGAGCAGTACTTC.

The gene calls are TRBV11-2 and TRBJ1-2, with a possible D match to TRBD1 (5 bases). V lost 2 bases and J lost 1, with 14 bases in between. The CDR3 totals 16 residues. CDR1 and CDR2 (germline): SGHAT, FQNNGV. The CDR3, as DNA: TGTGCCAGCAGCTTAATCGGGGGAAAGGGTAACTATGGCTACACCTTC. Translated, it gives CASSLIGGKGNYGYTF.

This clone was recorded a few times. The V call is TRBV4-1, the J call TRBJ1-6; a possible D gene is TRBD1 (5 bases). The germline CDR1 and CDR2 sequences are MGHRA and YSYEKL. The CDR3 runs 15 residues. Trimming left V 0 bases short and J 10 bases short, with 13 bases between. CDR3 residues: CASSQDVAGRSPLHF. CDR3 DNA: TGCGCCAGCAGCCAAGATGTGGCAGGGCGATCACCCCTCCACTTT.

V usage is TRBV7-2 and J usage is TRBJ2-3, with 11 bases identical to TRBD2. The V gene's germline CDR1 is SGHTA and CDR2 FQGNSA. The CDR3 extends over 17 amino acids. Unmatched junction bases numbered 4, after V lost 2 bases and J lost 0 bases. CDR3 protein: CASSLWGLAASTDTQYF. CDR3 in DNA: TGTGCCAGCAGCTTATGGGGACTAGCGGCTAGCACAGATACGCAGTATTTT. Full variable domain (rest looked up from reference TRBV7-2 and TRBJ2-3): GAGVSQSPSNKVTEKGKDVELRCDPISGHTALYWYRQSLGQGLEFLIYFQGNSAPDKSGLPSDRFSAERTGGSVSTLTIQRTQQEDSAVYLCASSLWGLAASTDTQYFGPGTRLTVL.

This chain connects TRBV5-6 to TRBJ1-4, with 7 nucleotides matching TRBD1. This CDR3 has 12 residues. Trimming took 6 bases from V and 8 from J; bases not matched to a gene: 4. Germline values: CDR1 SGHDT, CDR2 YYEEEE. The CDR3 DNA sequence: TGTGCCAGCACCCAGGGGGAAGAAAAACTGTTTTTT. Translation: CASTQGEEKLFF.

This CDR3 is CASSVETDLYGYTF. As DNA, the CDR3 is TGTGCCAGCAGCGTAGAGACGGACCTCTATGGCTACACCTTC. This chain uses TRBV9 with TRBJ1-2, with D unresolved. This CDR3 is 14 amino acids long. CDR1 SGDLS and CDR2 YYNGEE come from the germline V gene. Trimming pared 0 bases from V and 4 bases from J, leaving 10 bases between.

This chain connects TRBV21-1 to TRBJ2-5; TRBD2, the D gene given by the table, was not confirmed from the DNA. TRBV21-1 is a listed pseudogene. The CDR3 sequence is 10 residues long. CDR3 protein: CASTRETQYF. CDR3 DNA sequence: TGTGCCAGCACCCGTGAGACCCAGTACTTC.